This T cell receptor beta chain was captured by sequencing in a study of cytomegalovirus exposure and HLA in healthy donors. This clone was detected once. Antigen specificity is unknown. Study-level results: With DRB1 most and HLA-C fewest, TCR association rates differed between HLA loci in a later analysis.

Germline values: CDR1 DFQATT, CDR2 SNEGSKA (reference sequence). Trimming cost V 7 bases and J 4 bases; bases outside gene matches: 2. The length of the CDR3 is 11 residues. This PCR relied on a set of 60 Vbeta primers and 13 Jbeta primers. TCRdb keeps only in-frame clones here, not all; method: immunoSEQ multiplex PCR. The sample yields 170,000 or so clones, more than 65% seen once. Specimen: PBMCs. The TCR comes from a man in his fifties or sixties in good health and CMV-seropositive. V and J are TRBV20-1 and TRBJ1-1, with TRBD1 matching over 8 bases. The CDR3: CSGQGTTEAFF. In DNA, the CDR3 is TGCAGTGGACAGGGGACCACTGAAGCTTTCTTT.